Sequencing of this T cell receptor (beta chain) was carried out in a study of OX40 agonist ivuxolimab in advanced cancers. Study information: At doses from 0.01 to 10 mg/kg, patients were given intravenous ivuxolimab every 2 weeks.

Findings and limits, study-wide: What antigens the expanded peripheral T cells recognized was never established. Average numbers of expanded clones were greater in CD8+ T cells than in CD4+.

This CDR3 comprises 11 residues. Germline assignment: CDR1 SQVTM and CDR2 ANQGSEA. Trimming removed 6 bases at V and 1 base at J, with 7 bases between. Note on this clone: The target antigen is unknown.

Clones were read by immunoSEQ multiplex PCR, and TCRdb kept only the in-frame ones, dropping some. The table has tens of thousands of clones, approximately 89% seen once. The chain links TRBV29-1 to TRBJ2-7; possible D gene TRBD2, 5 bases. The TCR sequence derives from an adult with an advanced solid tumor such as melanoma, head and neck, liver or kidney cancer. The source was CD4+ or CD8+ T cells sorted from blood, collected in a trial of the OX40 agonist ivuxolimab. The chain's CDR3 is CSVGGSYEQYF. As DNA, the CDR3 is TGCAGCGTAGGAGGATCCTACGAGCAGTACTTC.